One and the same sample provided the 19 T cell receptor beta chains below, sequenced in a study of shared clonotypes between healthy human individuals. Clones were sequenced by immunoSEQ multiplex PCR, and TCRdb holds only the in-frame ones, with some missing. The sample records 150,000 to 200,000 clones, roughly 91% being singletons. The sequenced sample was naive CD4+ T cells sorted from blood. Subset given: CD45RA+ positively selected. These receptors were collected from a woman aged 25 to 39 in good health.

Details on this clone: The junction shows a germline mismatch at one end, possibly a read error. The J gene is TRBJ1-6, the V gene TRBV19; tentatively, D is TRBD1 (6 bases). CDR1 and CDR2 (germline): LNHDA, SQIVND (reference sequence). This CDR3 has 17 amino acids. CDR3 sequence reads: CASRHPPQGIQNSPLHF. CDR3 DNA sequence: TGCGCCAGCCGACACCCGCCACAGGGAATACAAAATTCACCCCTCCACTTT.

This clone was seen a single time. J is TRBJ1-4 and V is TRBV21-1; the table calls TRBD1, which could not be checked here. TRBV21-1 constitutes a pseudogene. The CDR3 totals 16 residues. CDR3 protein: CASSKGPYATNEKLFF. The CDR3 nucleotides read TGTGCCAGCAGCAAAGGGCCATATGCAACTAATGAAAAACTGTTTTTT.

The rearrangement uses TRBV29-1 and TRBJ1-3; D gene ambiguous. Per the germline V gene, CDR1 is SQVTM and CDR2 is ANQGSEA. With 5 bases removed from V and 0 bases from J, the gap between germline ends came to 14 bases. The CDR3 extends over 15 amino acids. CDR3 residues: CSVKSQPNSGNTIYF. The DNA of the CDR3 is TGCAGCGTTAAGTCCCAACCCAACTCTGGAAACACCATATATTTT.

The CDR3 region has the DNA TGTGCCTGGAGTCCCGGATTTACAGGGACGAACACTGAAGCTTTCTTT. This sequence encodes CAWSPGFTGTNTEAFF. The V gene is TRBV30, the J gene TRBJ1-1; possible D gene TRBD1, 6 bases. The CDR3 consists of 16 residues. The germline V and J ends were trimmed by 2 bases and 1 base, with 17 bases remaining between them. Germline-derived CDR1 and CDR2 are GTSNPN and SVGIG (reference sequence).

The chain links TRBV28 to TRBJ1-3, with D possibly matching TRBD1 (5 bases). Germline-derived CDR1 and CDR2 are MDHEN and SYDVKM. Trimming cost V 7 bases and J 6 bases, with 16 bases left between them. This CDR3 has 14 residues. The CDR3 DNA sequence: TGTGCCAGCAACCACCGGACACCTAAAAACACCATATATTTT. As protein: CASNHRTPKNTIYF.

This chain connects TRBV18 to TRBJ2-7; D unclear. The V end lost 3 bases, the J end lost 2 bases, and 5 bases lay between the germline ends. The germline gives CDR1 KGHSH, CDR2 LQKENI. The CDR3 has 12 amino acids. CDR3 bases: TGTGCCAGCTCACCGTACCCCTACGAGCAGTACTTC. Its protein product is CASSPYPYEQYF.

The chain is built from TRBV7-2 and TRBJ2-5; 7 bases are shared with TRBD1. The J call may be wrong; the DNA end is better matched by TRBJ2-7. This CDR3 comprises 15 residues. Germline V gene data show CDR1 as SGHTA and CDR2 as FQGNSA. The chain's CDR3 is CASSFRPSGGYEQYF. As DNA, the CDR3 is TGTGCCAGCAGCTTTAGACCGTCAGGGGGCTACGAGCAGTACTTC.

This clone was recorded once. The chain is built from TRBV6-5 and TRBJ1-3; 9 nucleotides agree with TRBD1. The germline gives CDR1 MNHEY, CDR2 SVGAGI. Trimming at V came to 0 bases and at J to 5 bases, leaving 5 bases not matched to a gene. The CDR3 has 16 residues. CDR3: CASSYSWTGVRNTIYF. The DNA of the CDR3 is TGTGCCAGCAGTTACTCGTGGACAGGGGTTAGAAACACCATATATTTT.

The chain links TRBV28 to TRBJ2-4; no firm D call. CDR1 is MDHEN and CDR2 is SYDVKM in the germline V gene. Between the trimmed V and J ends, which lost 5 bases and 6 bases, there was a span of 17 bases. The CDR3 spans 15 residues. CDR3 protein: CASSPPRLMGNIQYF. CDR3 sequence (DNA): TGTGCCAGCAGTCCCCCCCGACTGATGGGAAACATTCAGTACTTC.

The chain employs TRBV29-1 and TRBJ2-1; maybe TRBD2 (7 bases). The V gene lost 4 bases and the J gene lost 6 bases, with 13 bases spanning the gap. Germline CDR1 is SQVTM and CDR2 is ANQGSEA. This CDR3 is 13 amino acids long. This chain's CDR3 is CSVAQGRANEQFF. The CDR3 coding sequence is TGCAGCGTTGCGCAGGGGAGGGCCAATGAGCAGTTCTTC.

The chain joins TRBV6-5 to TRBJ1-1; D is perhaps TRBD1 (6 bases). Germline-derived CDR1 and CDR2 are MNHEY and SVGAGI. Trimming pared 4 bases from V and 1 base from J, leaving 13 bases between. This CDR3 region has 15 residues. The CDR3 DNA reads as TGTGCCAGCAGTTCCGGGCCGGGACAGAACACTGAAGCTTTCTTT. It specifies CASSSGPGQNTEAFF.

This clone was detected only a few times. The V call is TRBV10-1, the J call TRBJ2-7; 7 bases are shared with TRBD2. Trimming cost V 7 bases and J 2 bases; bases outside gene matches: 8. The CDR3 extends over 14 amino acids. The V gene's germline CDR1 is WNHNN and CDR2 SYGVQD (reference sequence). As DNA, the CDR3 is TGCGCCAGCACCCCCGGGGGGTCCGCCTACGAGCAGTACTTC. Residues: CASTPGGSAYEQYF.

The V and J genes are TRBV28 and TRBJ2-7; D tentatively fits TRBD1 or TRBD2 (5 bases each). The CDR3 is 14 residues long. V shed 4 bases and J shed 2 bases, with 12 bases lying between them. Germline values: CDR1 MDHEN, CDR2 SYDVKM. As DNA, the CDR3 is TGTGCCAGCAGTTCCGGGACGGAACCCTACGAGCAGTACTTC. Residues: CASSSGTEPYEQYF.

Only one count was recorded for this clone. The rearrangement links TRBV19 to TRBJ1-1; D is unclear. V was shortened by 3 bases and J by 0 bases, with 5 bases between the two germline ends. From germline, CDR1 is LNHDA and CDR2 SQIVND (reference sequence). The CDR3 spans 13 residues. This chain's CDR3 is CASSINMNTEAFF. CDR3 sequence (DNA): TGTGCCAGTAGTATTAACATGAACACTGAAGCTTTCTTT.

This clone was detected a few times. Other nucleotide sequences in the sample specify the same CDR3. The chain recombines TRBV19 with TRBJ2-7, with TRBD1 identical over 10 bases. CDR3 length: 13 residues. Germline loops: CDR1 LNHDA, CDR2 SQIVND (reference sequence). V was pared by 3 bases and J by 4 bases, with 0 bases of the junction left unmatched. Here the CDR3 reads CASSMGQGYEQYF. CDR3 nucleotide sequence: TGTGCCAGTAGTATGGGACAGGGGTACGAGCAGTACTTC.

This clone is a singleton in its sample. CDR3 in amino acids: CASSLDGEAEKLFF. DNA of the CDR3: TGCGCCAGCAGCTTGGATGGGGAGGCTGAAAAACTGTTTTTT. The rearrangement links TRBV5-1 to TRBJ1-4; D is uncertain. Germline CDR1 SGHRS, CDR2 YFSETQ. This CDR3 has 14 residues. V was trimmed by 0 bases and J by 7 bases, leaving 10 bases between them.

The chain has TRBV5-6 and TRBJ1-2; D may be TRBD1 (6 bases). V lost 2 bases to trimming and J lost 2 bases, with 7 bases between them. This CDR3 is 13 amino acids long. The germline V gene encodes CDR1 SGHDT and CDR2 YYEEEE. CDR3 residues: CASSFGQNYGYTF. The CDR3 DNA sequence: TGTGCCAGCAGCTTTGGACAGAACTATGGCTACACCTTC. Full variable domain (remainder filled in from reference TRBV5-6 and TRBJ1-2): DAGVTQSPTHLIKTRGQQVTLRCSPKSGHDTVSWYQQALGQGPQFIFQYYEEEERQRGNFPDRFSGHQFPNYSSELNVNALLLGDSALYLCASSFGQNYGYTFGSGTRLTVV.

This clone was seen a single time. The chain has TRBV5-1 and TRBJ2-7; D is unresolved. Germline V gives CDR1 SGHRS, CDR2 YFSETQ. V was clipped by 0 bases and J by 1 base, with 11 bases between them. The CDR3 contains 15 residues. As DNA, the CDR3 is TGCGCCAGCAGCTTGGGGGCAGATCTTTCCTACGAGCAGTACTTC. It encodes CASSLGADLSYEQYF.

This clone was detected a few times. This chain connects TRBV9 to TRBJ1-1, with 7 bases identical to TRBD1. V dropped 1 base and J dropped 1; count of bases not matched to a gene: 1. The CDR3 is 14 amino acids. Germline V CDR1 and CDR2: SGDLS, YYNGEE. The CDR3 loop reads CASSVQGGNTEAFF. CDR3 bases: TGTGCCAGCAGCGTACAGGGGGGGAACACTGAAGCTTTCTTT.